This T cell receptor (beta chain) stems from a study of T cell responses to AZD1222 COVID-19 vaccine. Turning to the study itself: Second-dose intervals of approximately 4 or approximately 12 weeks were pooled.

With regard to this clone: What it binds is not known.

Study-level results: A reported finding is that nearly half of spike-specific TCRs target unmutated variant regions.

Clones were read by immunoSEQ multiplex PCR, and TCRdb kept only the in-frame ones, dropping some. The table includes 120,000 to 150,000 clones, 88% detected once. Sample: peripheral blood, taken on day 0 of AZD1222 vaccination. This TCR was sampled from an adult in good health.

The DNA for the CDR3 is TGTGCCAGCAGCCAAGTTACTCTAGCGGAAGGTGGGTTTAATGAGCAGTTCTTC. Translation: CASSQVTLAEGGFNEQFF. The rearrangement joins TRBV3-1 (or the pseudogene TRBV3-2) to TRBJ2-1, with 7 bases identical to TRBD2. J gave up 7 bases and V 1 base, and 16 bases lay outside the gene matches. Germline CDR1 LGHDT, CDR2 YNNKEL (reference sequence). The CDR3 loop spans 18 amino acids.